This record covers a single T cell receptor beta chain. This sample is drawn from a study of control samples from healthy donors and cancer patients. Repertoires were generated with immunoSEQ multiplex PCR, while TCRdb's copy carries only in-frame clones and drops some. This table holds fewer than 200,000 clones, 90% found once. The receptor comes from a woman in her forties or fifties in good health. Source material: blood.

CDR3 protein: CAWTQNPYEQYF. CDR3 coding DNA: TGTGCCTGGACCCAAAACCCCTACGAGCAGTACTTC. The rearrangement joins TRBV30 to TRBJ2-7; no clear D gene. Germline values: CDR1 GTSNPN, CDR2 SVGIG (reference sequence). V lost 4 bases and J 2 bases, leaving 9 bases between the germline ends. This CDR3 is 12 amino acids long.